The 15 T cell receptor beta chains reported below all come from one sample, sequenced in a study of cytomegalovirus exposure and HLA in healthy donors. Vbeta (60) and Jbeta (13) primers were used in the PCR. Some clones are missing from TCRdb's copy, which holds only in-frame ones; the method was immunoSEQ multiplex PCR. The sample lists approximately 97,000 clones, roughly three quarters occurring once. The specimen sequenced was PBMCs. The receptors shown here come from a male donor in good health and CMV-seropositive.

V and J are TRBV2 and TRBJ1-5; 7 nucleotides agree with TRBD1. With V trimmed by 8 bases and J by 7 bases, 14 bases remained unmatched. Germline V gene data show CDR1 as SNHLY and CDR2 as FYNNEI. This CDR3 comprises 15 residues. The CDR3 DNA reads TGTGCCAGCGGACTCCGACAGGGAACGGGACAGCCCCAGCATTTT. It codes for CASGLRQGTGQPQHF.

This clone was counted a few times. This chain links TRBV6-6 with TRBJ1-4; 8 bases are shared with TRBD1. This CDR3 is built from 14 residues. With V trimmed by 6 bases and J by 2 bases, 2 bases remained unmatched. The germline V gene has CDR1 MNHNY and CDR2 SVGAGI (reference sequence). CDR3 coding DNA: TGTGCCAGCAGCTGGGACAGGACTAATGAAAAACTGTTTTTT. Translating gives CASSWDRTNEKLFF.

This clone was detected only once. The chain carries TRBV9 and TRBJ2-3; D call uncertain. This CDR3 region has 13 residues. Germline loops: CDR1 SGDLS, CDR2 YYNGEE. V dropped 0 bases and J dropped 2 bases, with 4 bases sitting between them. CDR3 coding DNA: TGTGCCAGCAGCGTAGACATCACAGATACGCAGTATTTT. It encodes CASSVDITDTQYF.

The chain carries TRBV7-2 and TRBJ1-1; no clear D. Germline V gives CDR1 SGHTA, CDR2 FQGNSA. This CDR3 has 17 amino acids. V was shortened by 1 base and J by 6 bases, with 21 bases between the two germline ends. The CDR3 DNA reads as TGTGCCAGCAGCTTAGTCGACTCAGCTGCCGGTACGGCTGAAGCTTTCTTT. As protein: CASSLVDSAAGTAEAFF.

This clone has just a few counts. V usage is TRBV6-5 and J usage is TRBJ2-2; TRBD1 agrees at 7 bases. Germline CDR1 MNHEY, CDR2 SVGAGI. Germline trimming cut 7 bases from V and 7 bases from J; bases unmatched to any gene: 9. The CDR3 is 14 residues long. The CDR3 DNA reads TGTGCCAGCACTAGACAGGGAGTAGTCGGGGAGCTGTTTTTT. It codes for CASTRQGVVGELFF.

The chain combines TRBV7-2 with TRBJ1-5; the D gene is possibly TRBD1 (6 bases). This CDR3 has 13 amino acids. CDR1 SGHTA and CDR2 FQGNSA come from the germline V gene. Trimming left V 4 bases short and J 3 bases short, with 7 bases between. CDR3 coding DNA: TGTGCCAGCAGCTGGGGGCCCAATCAGCCCCAGCATTTT. Protein: CASSWGPNQPQHF.

The rearrangement uses TRBV4-2 and TRBJ1-6; 7 nucleotides align to TRBD1. This CDR3 is built from 16 residues. The V gene end was trimmed by 0 bases and the J gene end by 3 bases; junction bases not matched to a gene: 2. Germline CDR1 reads LGHNA; CDR2 reads YNFKEQ. The CDR3 coding sequence is TGTGCCAGCAGCCAAGAGACAGGGAACTATAATTCACCCCTCCACTTT. This translates into CASSQETGNYNSPLHF.

This clone was detected a few times. This chain links TRBV29-1 with TRBJ2-3; TRBD1 matches 9 bases. J was trimmed by 2 bases and V by 6 bases; bases with no gene match: 6. The CDR3 totals 14 residues. From germline, CDR1 is SQVTM and CDR2 ANQGSEA. The CDR3: CSVGQGSTTDTQYF. CDR3 DNA sequence: TGCAGCGTAGGACAGGGGTCAACCACAGATACGCAGTATTTT.

The rearrangement links TRBV6-4 to TRBJ2-2; D not certain. Germline V gene data show CDR1 as MRHNA and CDR2 as SNTAGT. The ends were cut back, 0 bases at V and 2 bases at J, with 4 bases in the middle. This CDR3 spans 14 amino acids. CDR3 nucleotides: TGTGCCAGCAGTGACTCCCAAAACACCGGGGAGCTGTTTTTT. Its protein product is CASSDSQNTGELFF.

V is TRBV6-1 and J is TRBJ1-5; unclear D gene. This CDR3 has 15 residues. CDR1 and CDR2 from the germline V gene are MNHNS and SASEGT. Trimming removed 8 bases at V and 2 bases at J, with 16 bases between. Written as DNA, the CDR3 is TGTGCCAGCGCAAGACGGGATGGGGGCAATCAGCCCCAGCATTTT. Protein: CASARRDGGNQPQHF.

This clone was detected only a few times. The V call is TRBV19, the J call TRBJ1-5; D is undetermined. Germline V gives CDR1 LNHDA, CDR2 SQIVND (reference sequence). V shed 4 bases and J shed 3 bases, with 16 bases lying between them. This CDR3 region has 16 residues. In DNA, the CDR3 is TGTGCCAGTAGTAGTCGTAGCCACATCAACAATCAGCCCCAGCATTTT. As protein: CASSSRSHINNQPQHF.

The rearrangement uses TRBV21-1 and TRBJ2-5; the table assigns TRBD1, which was not confirmed against the DNA. TRBV21-1 corresponds to a pseudogene. The CDR3 has 14 amino acids. The CDR3 reads CASPLSGGIETQYF. Written as DNA, the CDR3 is TGTGCCAGCCCTCTCTCAGGGGGAATCGAGACCCAGTACTTC.

The V gene is TRBV23-1, the J gene TRBJ2-6, with 9 bases aligning to TRBD1. TRBV23-1 is placed among ORFs of uncertain function. The V segment lost 4 bases and the J segment 0 bases; nucleotides outside the gene matches: 10. The CDR3 has 19 residues. The CDR3 protein is CASSLGDREKLSGANVLTF. CDR3 DNA: TGCGCCAGCAGTCTCGGGGACAGGGAGAAGCTCTCTGGGGCCAACGTCCTGACTTTC.

This clone came up a few times. The rearrangement uses TRBV6-6 and TRBJ1-1; 8 bases line up with TRBD1. The V gene's germline CDR1 is MNHNY and CDR2 SVGAGI (reference sequence). There are 13 residues in the CDR3. V dropped 11 bases and J dropped 4; count of bases not matched to a gene: 9. This chain's CDR3 is CAGQGSVITEAFF. In DNA form, the CDR3 reads TGTGCCGGACAGGGTTCGGTGATCACTGAAGCTTTCTTT.

The chain uses TRBV7-2 and TRBJ1-5; no clear D gene. Per the germline V gene, CDR1 is SGHTA and CDR2 is FQGNSA. The V gene lost 3 bases and the J gene lost 2 bases, with 20 bases spanning the gap. This CDR3 region has 18 residues. The CDR3 nucleotides read TGTGCCAGCAGCTTTCTAATTGGTGATCGGTTTCGCAATCAGCCCCAGCATTTT. Translating it yields CASSFLIGDRFRNQPQHF.